This T cell receptor beta chain came from a study of CD8 T cells in Susac syndrome. Germline CDR1 reads MRHNA; CDR2 reads SNTAGT. This CDR3 is built from 13 residues. V lost 4 bases and J lost 6; bases outside the gene matches: 3. About 0.45 to 1 ug RNA was reverse transcribed with random hexamers. TCRdb reprocessed the immunoSEQ multiplex PCR reads with MiXCR, giving one entry per CDR3 protein. Of about 150,000 distinct CDR3 sequences listed, about 96% are singletons. The sequenced sample consisted of CD4+ T cells from PBMCs. J is TRBJ2-3 and V is TRBV6-4; TRBD2 matches 8 bases. The clonotype was recovered from a human donor with Susac syndrome. The CDR3 DNA reads as TGTGCCAGCAGTGCTCAGCGGGAGGATACGCAGTATTTT. This codes for CASSAQREDTQYF.